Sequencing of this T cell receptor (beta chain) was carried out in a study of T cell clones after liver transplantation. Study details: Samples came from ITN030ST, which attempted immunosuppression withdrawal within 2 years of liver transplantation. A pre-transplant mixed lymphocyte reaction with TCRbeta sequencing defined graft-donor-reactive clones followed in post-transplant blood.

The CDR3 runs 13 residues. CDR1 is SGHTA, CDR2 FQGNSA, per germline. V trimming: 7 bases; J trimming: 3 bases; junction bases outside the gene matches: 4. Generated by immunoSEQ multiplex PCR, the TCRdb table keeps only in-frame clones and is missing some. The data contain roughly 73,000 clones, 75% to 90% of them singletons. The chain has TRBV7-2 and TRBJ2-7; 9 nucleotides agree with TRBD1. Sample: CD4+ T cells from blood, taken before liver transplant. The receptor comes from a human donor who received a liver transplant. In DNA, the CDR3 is TGTGCCAGCACACAGGGGGCGGTCTACGAGCAGTACTTC. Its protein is CASTQGAVYEQYF. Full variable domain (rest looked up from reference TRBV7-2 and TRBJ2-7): GAGVSQSPSNKVTEKGKDVELRCDPISGHTALYWYRQSLGQGLEFLIYFQGNSAPDKSGLPSDRFSAERTGGSVSTLTIQRTQQEDSAVYLCASTQGAVYEQYFGPGTRLTVT.